Included here is one T cell receptor beta chain sequence, with context. The data were taken from a study of blood T cell repertoires in COVID-19. The overall study: The United States, Italy and Spain provided the acute and convalescent COVID-19 samples.

The table came from immunoSEQ multiplex PCR; TCRdb's copy has only in-frame clones and leaves some out. The sample contains about 280,000 clones, roughly 85% of which appear only once. Cohorts were assigned according to the clinical history that participants reported. The germline V gene encodes CDR1 KGHSH and CDR2 LQKENI. Germline trimming cut 1 base from V and 5 bases from J; bases unmatched to any gene: 9. CDR3 length: 17 residues. The genes are TRBV18 and TRBJ2-7; 12 bases line up with TRBD1. The source of this sequence is a middle-aged man who had been exposed to COVID-19. What was sequenced was PBMCs or T cells enriched from blood (not recorded which). CDR3 sequence (DNA): TGTGCCAGCTCACCACGGAGAGCCGGGACAGGGGGCGACGAGCAGTACTTC. It is translated as CASSPRRAGTGGDEQYF.